These 12 T cell receptor beta chains were sequenced from one sample in a study of blood T cells in healthy people across ages. Then a second PCR, running roughly 7 to 11 cycles, was carried out with a sample-barcoded 5' primer and a J-beta primer mix. From the 5' RACE reads, TCRdb called clonotypes with MiXCR, one entry per CDR3 protein. Altogether about 970,000 distinct CDR3 sequences are present, just over 50% being singletons, with the ten largest covering about 21%. Sample: blood. Receptors were obtained from a woman between 55 and 75 years old in good health.

V gene TRBV16 combines with J gene TRBJ1-1; D perhaps matches TRBD1 (5 bases). Trimming removed 2 bases from V and 0 bases from J, with 7 bases in between. Germline assignment: CDR1 KGHSY and CDR2 FQNENV. This CDR3 has 14 amino acids. This CDR3 reads CASSQQGVNTEAFF. CDR3 DNA: TGTGCCAGCAGCCAACAAGGGGTGAACACTGAAGCTTTCTTT.

J is TRBJ2-7 and V is TRBV28; D is perhaps TRBD1 or TRBD2 (5 bases each). V was trimmed by 5 bases and J by 0 bases, leaving 14 bases between them. This CDR3 comprises 15 residues. CDR1 and CDR2 from the germline V gene are MDHEN and SYDVKM. The CDR3 spells CASSPRGFSSYEQYF. The CDR3, as DNA: TGTGCCAGCAGTCCACGGGGCTTTAGCTCCTACGAGCAGTACTTC.

This clonotype was seen only a few times. The gene calls are TRBV7-9 and TRBJ2-7; 7 positions match TRBD1. Germline V gene lookup returns CDR1 SEHNR and CDR2 FQNEAQ (reference sequence). V was pared by 1 base and J by 1 base, with 4 bases of the junction left unmatched. The CDR3 consists of 15 residues. This chain's CDR3 is CASSLVPGQSYEQYF. The CDR3 DNA sequence: TGTGCCAGCAGCTTAGTGCCGGGACAGTCCTACGAGCAGTACTTC.

The rearrangement uses TRBV20-1 and TRBJ1-2; D is perhaps TRBD1 (5 bases). The CDR3 consists of 13 residues. The V end lost 6 bases, the J end lost 6 bases, and 17 bases lay between the germline ends. The germline CDR1 and CDR2 sequences are DFQATT and SNEGSKA (reference sequence). For the CDR3, the DNA is TGCAGTGCCCCCCCCCCTACCAGGGATGGCTACACCTTC. This encodes CSAPPPTRDGYTF.

V is TRBV5-1 and J is TRBJ2-7; 8 nucleotides align to TRBD2. The trim removed 3 bases at V and 6 bases at J, leaving 8 bases unmatched. The CDR3 length is 14 residues. CDR1 is SGHRS and CDR2 is YFSETQ in the germline V gene. The DNA of the CDR3 is TGCGCCAGCAGCTATAGCGGGACGAACGGCGAGCAGTACTTC. Its protein is CASSYSGTNGEQYF.

The genes are TRBV29-1 and TRBJ1-2, with 9 bases fitting TRBD1. CDR3 size: 12 residues. The germline gives CDR1 SQVTM, CDR2 ANQGSEA. The V segment lost 5 bases and the J segment 9 bases; nucleotides outside the gene matches: 7. CDR3 protein: CSVKGQGWSYTF. The DNA for the CDR3 is TGCAGCGTTAAGGGACAGGGCTGGAGCTACACCTTC.

The chain links TRBV7-9 to TRBJ1-2; D may be TRBD1 (5 bases). The CDR3 has 14 residues. Trimming cost V 5 bases and J 8 bases, with 18 bases left between them. CDR1 is SEHNR and CDR2 is FQNEAQ in the germline V gene (reference sequence). The CDR3 nucleotides are TGTGCCAGCAGCCCTACGGGACGACGGGAAGGCTACACCTTC. Translating it yields CASSPTGRREGYTF.

This clonotype appeared a single time. This chain joins TRBV24-1 and TRBJ2-5; 8 bases are a match to TRBD1. The CDR3 is 15 amino acids. Trimming took 2 bases from V and 4 from J; bases not matched to a gene: 5. Germline CDR1 and CDR2: KGHDR and SFDVKD. CDR3 sequence: CATSDYRTGRETQYF. The CDR3, as DNA: TGTGCCACCAGTGATTATCGGACAGGGCGAGAGACCCAGTACTTC.

There are a few counts of this clonotype. This chain joins TRBV7-2 and TRBJ2-7; D is possibly TRBD1 or TRBD2 (5 bases each). The CDR3 contains 13 residues. V shed 5 bases and J shed 3 bases, with 11 bases lying between them. CDR1 is SGHTA and CDR2 is FQGNSA in the germline V gene. This CDR3 reads CASSAGTNYEQYF. As DNA, the CDR3 is TGTGCCAGCAGCGCCGGGACCAACTACGAGCAGTACTTC.

This clonotype was detected a few times. The V and J genes are TRBV15 and TRBJ2-1; 12 positions match TRBD2. This CDR3 contains 16 residues. Per germline, CDR1 LNHNV and CDR2 YYDKDF (reference sequence). The junction had 4 bases not matched to a gene; V was cut back by 4 bases and J by 3 bases. The CDR3 here is CATSTLAGGNYNEQFF. In DNA form, the CDR3 reads TGTGCCACCAGCACTCTAGCGGGGGGGAACTACAATGAGCAGTTCTTC.

The genes are TRBV7-2 and TRBJ1-5, with unresolved D. CDR1 and CDR2 from the germline V gene are SGHTA and FQGNSA. This CDR3 is built from 16 residues. V was trimmed by 5 bases and J by 2 bases, leaving 16 bases between them. CDR3 sequence: CASSQSPPGGNQPQHF. The DNA for the CDR3 is TGTGCCAGCAGCCAGAGTCCCCCTGGTGGCAATCAGCCCCAGCATTTT.

This chain uses TRBV2 with TRBJ2-5, with D possibly being TRBD2 (6 bases). The J call is in doubt because the DNA end fits TRBJ2-7 better. The germline V gene has CDR1 SNHLY and CDR2 FYNNEI. The CDR3 has 15 residues. The CDR3 DNA sequence: TGTGCCAGCAGGGGGACTCCGGTCCTGAGGAACGAGCAGTACTTC. Translated: CASRGTPVLRNEQYF.